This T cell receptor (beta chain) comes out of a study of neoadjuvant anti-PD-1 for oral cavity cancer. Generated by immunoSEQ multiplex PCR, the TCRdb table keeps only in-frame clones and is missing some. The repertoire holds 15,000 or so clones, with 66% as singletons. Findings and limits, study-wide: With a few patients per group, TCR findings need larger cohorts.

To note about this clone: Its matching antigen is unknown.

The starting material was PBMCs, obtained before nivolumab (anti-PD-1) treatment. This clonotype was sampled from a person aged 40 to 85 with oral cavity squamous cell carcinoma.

The CDR3 coding sequence is TGTGCCATCAGTGAGTCGTTGGACAGCTACGAGCAGTACTTC. It codes for CAISESLDSYEQYF. The chain joins TRBV10-3 to TRBJ2-7; perhaps TRBD1 as D (6 bases). Trimming took 0 bases from V and 3 from J, leaving 9 bases between them. Germline CDR1 and CDR2: ENHRY and SYGVKD. The CDR3 is made up of 14 amino acids.